These 4 T cell receptor beta chains were all obtained from the same sample, sequenced in a study of blood T cell repertoires in COVID-19. Profiled with immunoSEQ multiplex PCR; TCRdb holds only in-frame clones, not every one. The data contain 150,000 to 200,000 clones, 89% of them singletons. Sequencing input: peripheral blood. Receptors were obtained from a young man who had recovered from COVID-19.

This chain uses TRBV28 with TRBJ1-2, with D unclear. CDR3 length equals 12 residues. Germline lookup yields CDR1 MDHEN and CDR2 SYDVKM. Trimming pared 6 bases from V and 4 bases from J, leaving 9 bases between. CDR3 sequence reads: CASRRAPYGYTF. CDR3 sequence (DNA): TGTGCCAGCAGGCGGGCCCCCTATGGCTACACCTTC.

The chain carries TRBV4-3 and TRBJ1-5; D unresolved. Germline CDR1 and CDR2: LGHNA and YSLEER. The CDR3 extends over 15 amino acids. The ends were cut back, 0 bases at V and 6 bases at J, with 12 bases in the middle. The CDR3: CASSQDRAGGQPQHF. The CDR3 nucleotides are TGCGCCAGCAGCCAAGATCGGGCAGGAGGTCAGCCCCAGCATTTT.

V gene TRBV9 combines with J gene TRBJ1-2, with D possibly being TRBD1 (6 bases). Trimming took off 2 bases at V and 8 bases at J, with 16 bases between the two ends. This CDR3 has 14 residues. The germline V gene has CDR1 SGDLS and CDR2 YYNGEE. The CDR3 here is CASSVHTGTGGYTF. The DNA for the CDR3 is TGTGCCAGCAGCGTCCATACAGGGACGGGGGGCTACACCTTC.

The chain employs TRBV24-1 and TRBJ2-3; maybe TRBD1 (6 bases). The germline V gene encodes CDR1 KGHDR and CDR2 SFDVKD. Trimming cost V 0 bases and J 0 bases, with 9 bases left between them. This CDR3 has 16 residues. The CDR3 DNA reads TGTGCCACCAGTGATTTGACAGGGCGAAGCACAGATACGCAGTATTTT. Encoded protein: CATSDLTGRSTDTQYF.